This T cell receptor beta chain was sequenced for a study of OX40 agonist ivuxolimab in advanced cancers. Looking at the study overall: Ivuxolimab, which targeted the costimulatory receptor OX40 (CD134), was an agonistic, fully human IgG2 monoclonal antibody. Intravenous ivuxolimab was administered to patients every 2 weeks at six dose levels: 0.01, 0.1, 0.3, 1.5, 3 and 10 mg/kg. Among the approximately 50 dose-escalation patients, approximately 20 had hepatocellular carcinoma, some 15 melanoma, 9 renal cell carcinoma and 9 head and neck cancer. The dose-escalation cohort was roughly 83% male with a mean age of around 62 years, ranging from about 23 to 85. Prior anti-PD-1, anti-PD-L1 or anti-CTLA-4 therapy was permitted, and checkpoint inhibitors had been received by about 37% of dose-escalation patients. Partial responses were achieved by three dose-escalation patients, of whom one had hepatocellular carcinoma and two had cutaneous melanoma. Peripheral TCRbeta sequencing was intended to test whether TCR sequence diversity was altered and clonal T-cell expansion was caused by ivuxolimab. The paper covers the monotherapy dose-escalation part of the phase I ivuxolimab trial, which included N ≈ 50 patients.

As for this clone: It lacks a known antigen. Base qualities are not recorded, but no much larger clone differs from it by a single base.

The full study reports these points: Low levels of normalized T-cell clonal expansion were also shown by some nonresponding patients. Clonal expansion of both CD4+ and CD8+ blood T cells was observed from baseline to week 6 at doses 0.1 to 3.0 mg/kg. In partial responders in the 0.1-3.0 mg/kg groups, normalized peripheral clonal expansion was found to be among the lowest, especially among CD8+ T cells. The antigen specificity of the peripheral T cells that underwent clonal expansion was not determined. After ivuxolimab, CD8+ T cells had more expanded clones than CD4+ T cells on average.

The trial excluded patients who had a history of autoimmune disease or were on systemic immunosuppression. In every dose cohort, peripheral blood was drawn for TCR sequencing at baseline, cycle 4 day 1, and cycle 7 day 1. Samples came from an open-label, multicenter, first-in-human phase I dose-escalation trial of ivuxolimab. Adults with locally advanced or metastatic head and neck squamous cell, hepatocellular, melanoma or renal cell carcinoma were enrolled in the trial. Before TCR sequencing, CD4+ T cells and CD8+ T cells were sorted from peripheral blood as separate populations. Genomic DNA was isolated from the sorted cells so that the TCRbeta CDR3 region could be sequenced. The immunoSEQ Assay was used to sequence the TCRbeta CDR3 regions. Here the immuneACCESS table is served through TCRdb, limited to in-frame sequences with V and J called. Missing clones are a known gap in these copies; in checked studies unresolved V genes cover under half, and the rest lacks a known reason. This sample holds more than 100,000 clones; over 75% were observed only once. Approximately 1.1% of the sample goes to the ten largest clones.

This receptor was obtained from an adult with an advanced solid tumor such as melanoma, head and neck, liver or kidney cancer. The sequences come from CD4+ or CD8+ T cells sorted from blood, collected in a trial of the OX40 agonist ivuxolimab.

The CDR3 sequence is CASSPLRGLDEAFF. The nucleotide sequence reads as follows: TGTGCCAGCTCACCACTCAGGGGGCTAGATGAAGCTTTCTTT. The V gene is TRBV18 and the J gene is TRBJ1-1; TRBD1 fits 8 bases in the junction. The germline V gene encodes CDR1 KGHSH and CDR2 LQKENI. Trimming removed 1 base from V and 7 bases from J; the gene matches leave 5 bases unexplained. The cysteine opens and the phenylalanine closes a CDR3 of 14 amino acids. This entry keeps only the CDR3 DNA: 42 bases, framed from base 1.